Listed below are T cell receptor beta chains from one sample, sequenced in a study of glioma-infiltrating T cells. TCRdb recomputed calls from the multiplex PCR reads with MiXCR, one row per CDR3 protein. Of approximately 89,000 distinct CDR3 sequences listed, 23% are singletons. Sequencing was done on a sample of glioma tissue, nonneoplastic brain tissue, or PBMCs (not recorded which). The receptors here all came from a human donor with low-grade glioma or glioblastoma, undergoing nonglioma brain surgery, or in good health (not recorded which). Each CDR3 is given with its conserved first and last residue. Each record gives: J gene, clone size, D gene, CDR3 length, V gene, CDR3 DNA, CDR3 protein. D genes are given only for firm matches. Some rows mark clone size as missing; the rest say once, few, many or name a class of expanded clone.

J gene: TRBJ1-1; clone size: many; D gene: .; CDR3 length: 14; V gene: TRBV19; CDR3 DNA: TGTGCCAGTAGTACGAACGATCCGGGCTCAGAAGCTTTCTTT; CDR3 protein: CASSTNDPGSEAFF
J gene: TRBJ2-1; clone size: .; D gene: TRBD1; CDR3 length: 16; V gene: TRBV7-6; CDR3 DNA: TGTGCCAGCAGCGTCCGACAGGGAAGCTCCTACAATGAGCAGTTCTTC; CDR3 protein: CASSVRQGSSYNEQFF
J gene: TRBJ2-5; clone size: many; D gene: TRBD2; CDR3 length: 15; V gene: TRBV7-9; CDR3 DNA: TGTGCCAGCAGCGCCCGACTAGCGCGGGGGGAGACCCAGTACTTC; CDR3 protein: CASSARLARGETQYF
J gene: TRBJ2-7; clone size: many; D gene: TRBD2; CDR3 length: 16; V gene: TRBV20-1; CDR3 DNA: TGCAGTGCTAGAGATCCCGGAAGCGGGAGGCCGGAAGAGCAGTACTTC; CDR3 protein: CSARDPGSGRPEEQYF
J gene: TRBJ1-1; clone size: many; D gene: .; CDR3 length: 14; V gene: TRBV12-3/TRBV12-4; CDR3 DNA: TGTGCCAGCAGTCTTGACAGGCCCGGCACTGAAGCTTTCTTT; CDR3 protein: CASSLDRPGTEAFF
J gene: TRBJ2-4; clone size: .; D gene: TRBD1; CDR3 length: 15; V gene: TRBV2; CDR3 DNA: TGTGCCAGCAGACCGACAGGGATTGCCAAAAACATTCAGTACTTC; CDR3 protein: CASRPTGIAKNIQYF
J gene: TRBJ2-1; clone size: many; D gene: TRBD2; CDR3 length: 15; V gene: TRBV3-1; CDR3 DNA: TGTGCCAGCAGCCAGGGGACTAGCCCCTACAATGAGCAGTTCTTC; CDR3 protein: CASSQGTSPYNEQFF
J gene: TRBJ2-5; clone size: many; D gene: .; CDR3 length: 12; V gene: TRBV2; CDR3 DNA: TGTGCCAGCGAGGAGGGGCAAGAGACCCAGTACTTC; CDR3 protein: CASEEGQETQYF
J gene: TRBJ2-5; clone size: .; D gene: .; CDR3 length: 14; V gene: TRBV27; CDR3 DNA: TGTGCCAGCAGTTTTAAGGGCGGTCAAGAGACCCAGTACTTC; CDR3 protein: CASSFKGGQETQYF
J gene: TRBJ2-1; clone size: many; D gene: TRBD2; CDR3 length: 16; V gene: TRBV20-1; CDR3 DNA: TGCAGTGCTATCGGACTAGCGGGAGGCTACTACAATGAGCAGTTCTTC; CDR3 protein: CSAIGLAGGYYNEQFF
J gene: TRBJ1-2; clone size: many; D gene: .; CDR3 length: 13; V gene: TRBV6-5; CDR3 DNA: TGTGCCAGCAGTTACGAGGTTAACTATGGCTACACCTTC; CDR3 protein: CASSYEVNYGYTF
J gene: TRBJ2-3; clone size: few; D gene: TRBD2; CDR3 length: 15; V gene: TRBV12-3/TRBV12-4; CDR3 DNA: TGTGCCAGCAGACAAAGGGCTAGCGGTACAGATACGCAGTATTTT; CDR3 protein: CASRQRASGTDTQYF
J gene: TRBJ2-1; clone size: .; D gene: TRBD2; CDR3 length: 16; V gene: TRBV29-1; CDR3 DNA: TGCAGCGCCGGCCCACTAGCGGAGAGCTCCTACAATGAGCAGTTCTTC; CDR3 protein: CSAGPLAESSYNEQFF
J gene: TRBJ1-1; clone size: many; D gene: .; CDR3 length: 15; V gene: TRBV15; CDR3 DNA: TGTGCCACCAGCAGAGGGGTGGAAATGAACACTGAAGCTTTCTTT; CDR3 protein: CATSRGVEMNTEAFF
J gene: TRBJ1-6; clone size: many; D gene: .; CDR3 length: 14; V gene: TRBV7-9; CDR3 DNA: TGTGCCAGCAGCGTCTACTCCTATAATTCACCCCTCCACTTT; CDR3 protein: CASSVYSYNSPLHF
J gene: TRBJ2-1; clone size: .; D gene: .; CDR3 length: 17; V gene: TRBV5-1; CDR3 DNA: TGCGCCAGCAGCTTGACCCAGACTAGTGGATGGGGAGGTGAGCAGTTCTTC; CDR3 protein: CASSLTQTSGWGGEQFF
J gene: TRBJ2-3; clone size: .; D gene: .; CDR3 length: 15; V gene: TRBV12-3/TRBV12-4; CDR3 DNA: TGTGCCAGCAGTACCCCCTCCATAGCTACAGATACGCAGTATTTT; CDR3 protein: CASSTPSIATDTQYF
J gene: TRBJ1-3; clone size: many; D gene: .; CDR3 length: 15; V gene: TRBV25-1; CDR3 DNA: TGTGCCAGCACCCCTGGCACCGCCTCTGGAAACACCATATATTTT; CDR3 protein: CASTPGTASGNTIYF
J gene: TRBJ1-1; clone size: many; D gene: .; CDR3 length: 12; V gene: TRBV6-1; CDR3 DNA: TGTGCCAGCAGCCCCTCGGGCACTGAAGCTTTCTTT; CDR3 protein: CASSPSGTEAFF
J gene: TRBJ1-1; clone size: few; D gene: .; CDR3 length: 14; V gene: TRBV5-1; CDR3 DNA: TGCGCCAGCAAGAGGGGGGACGTGGACACTGAAGCTTTCTTT; CDR3 protein: CASKRGDVDTEAFF
J gene: TRBJ2-3; clone size: many; D gene: TRBD1; CDR3 length: 13; V gene: TRBV6-1; CDR3 DNA: TGTGCCAGCAGAGGACAGGGGACAGATACGCAGTATTTT; CDR3 protein: CASRGQGTDTQYF
J gene: TRBJ2-4; clone size: .; D gene: .; CDR3 length: 17; V gene: TRBV7-2; CDR3 DNA: TGTGCCAGCAGCTTAGAGCCGCTAGCTAAAGCCAAAAACATTCAGTACTTC; CDR3 protein: CASSLEPLAKAKNIQYF
J gene: TRBJ2-7; clone size: many; D gene: .; CDR3 length: 15; V gene: TRBV6-1; CDR3 DNA: TGTGCCAGCAGTACCCGAAAGGTCCAGGCGTACGAGCAGTACTTC; CDR3 protein: CASSTRKVQAYEQYF
J gene: TRBJ1-1; clone size: many; D gene: TRBD1; CDR3 length: 15; V gene: TRBV20-1; CDR3 DNA: TGCAGTGCTAGGGACAGGGGGAGAGGGAACACTGAAGCTTTCTTT; CDR3 protein: CSARDRGRGNTEAFF
J gene: TRBJ2-1; clone size: .; D gene: TRBD1; CDR3 length: 13; V gene: TRBV27; CDR3 DNA: TGTGCCAGCAGTGATCCTCCGGGACAGGATTTATTCTTC; CDR3 protein: CASSDPPGQDLFF
J gene: TRBJ1-3; clone size: few; D gene: .; CDR3 length: 15; V gene: TRBV29-1; CDR3 DNA: TGCAGCGTTGGATTAGGGAGCTCCACTGGAAACACCATATATTTT; CDR3 protein: CSVGLGSSTGNTIYF
J gene: TRBJ1-1; clone size: many; D gene: .; CDR3 length: 13; V gene: TRBV15; CDR3 DNA: TGTGCCACCAGCAGCCAACCTGAACTAGAAGCTTTCTTT; CDR3 protein: CATSSQPELEAFF
J gene: TRBJ2-3; clone size: .; D gene: TRBD2; CDR3 length: 16; V gene: TRBV29-1; CDR3 DNA: TGCAGCGTCCCAGGTGAGGCTAGCGGATACACAGATACGCAGTATTTT; CDR3 protein: CSVPGEASGYTDTQYF
J gene: TRBJ2-5; clone size: many; D gene: .; CDR3 length: 13; V gene: TRBV27; CDR3 DNA: TGTGCCAGCTCCCGGACGGCCCAAGAGACCCAGTACTTC; CDR3 protein: CASSRTAQETQYF
J gene: TRBJ2-7; clone size: many; D gene: TRBD1; CDR3 length: 13; V gene: TRBV10-1; CDR3 DNA: TGCGCCAGCAGTCCCAGACAGGGAAGGGGACAGTACTTC; CDR3 protein: CASSPRQGRGQYF
J gene: TRBJ1-3; clone size: many; D gene: .; CDR3 length: 14; V gene: TRBV6-5; CDR3 DNA: TGTGCCAGCAGTTACGGGGGCGCGGGAAACACCATATATTTT; CDR3 protein: CASSYGGAGNTIYF
J gene: TRBJ2-1; clone size: many; D gene: .; CDR3 length: 15; V gene: TRBV20-1; CDR3 DNA: TGCAGTGCTAGAGAGGGGAGGGGGCCGGGGAATGAGCAGTTCTTC; CDR3 protein: CSAREGRGPGNEQFF
J gene: TRBJ1-2; clone size: many; D gene: .; CDR3 length: 12; V gene: TRBV7-9; CDR3 DNA: TGTGCCAGCAGCTCACAGGGTTATGGCTACACCTTC; CDR3 protein: CASSSQGYGYTF
J gene: TRBJ2-7; clone size: many; D gene: .; CDR3 length: 13; V gene: TRBV4-1; CDR3 DNA: TGCGCCAGCAGCCTTGGACGGTTATACGAGCAGTACTTC; CDR3 protein: CASSLGRLYEQYF
J gene: TRBJ2-5; clone size: .; D gene: .; CDR3 length: 15; V gene: TRBV29-1; CDR3 DNA: TGCAGCGTTGAAGATCGCGACAAGTACCAAGAGACCCAGTACTTC; CDR3 protein: CSVEDRDKYQETQYF
J gene: TRBJ2-3; clone size: many; D gene: TRBD2; CDR3 length: 15; V gene: TRBV20-1; CDR3 DNA: TGCAGTGCTAGAGGGGATAGCGGGAGAACAGATACGCAGTATTTT; CDR3 protein: CSARGDSGRTDTQYF
J gene: TRBJ2-1; clone size: few; D gene: .; CDR3 length: 12; V gene: TRBV10-3; CDR3 DNA: TGTGCCATCAGCAACGAGGGCAATGAGCAGTTCTTC; CDR3 protein: CAISNEGNEQFF
J gene: TRBJ2-7; clone size: many; D gene: TRBD1; CDR3 length: 14; V gene: TRBV20-1; CDR3 DNA: TGCAGTGCTAGTTGGACAGGGGAAAGGGTCGAGCAGTACTTC; CDR3 protein: CSASWTGERVEQYF
J gene: TRBJ2-1; clone size: many; D gene: .; CDR3 length: 15; V gene: TRBV6-1; CDR3 DNA: TGTGCCAGCAGCCCGACAGTGAACTCCTACAATGAGCAGTTCTTC; CDR3 protein: CASSPTVNSYNEQFF
J gene: TRBJ2-1; clone size: .; D gene: TRBD1; CDR3 length: 18; V gene: TRBV6-1; CDR3 DNA: TGTGCCAGCAGTCCGGGACAGGGGTGGTCAAAAGGAAACTACGAGCAGTTCTTC; CDR3 protein: CASSPGQGWSKGNYEQFF
J gene: TRBJ2-7; clone size: few; D gene: .; CDR3 length: 16; V gene: TRBV18; CDR3 DNA: TGTGCCAGCTCACCAATTAGAGCGGCAAGCCAGGGCGAGCAGTACTTC; CDR3 protein: CASSPIRAASQGEQYF
J gene: TRBJ2-1; clone size: .; D gene: .; CDR3 length: 15; V gene: TRBV2; CDR3 DNA: TGTGCCAGCAGGGATACAGGTATCACTTACAATGAGCAGTTCTTC; CDR3 protein: CASRDTGITYNEQFF
J gene: TRBJ2-1; clone size: many; D gene: .; CDR3 length: 12; V gene: TRBV4-2; CDR3 DNA: TGTGCCAGCAGCCAACTAGCGACTGAGCAGTTCTTC; CDR3 protein: CASSQLATEQFF
J gene: TRBJ2-1; clone size: few; D gene: .; CDR3 length: 14; V gene: TRBV25-1; CDR3 DNA: TGTGCCAGCGTAGACCAGAGCTCCTACAATGAGCAGTTCTTC; CDR3 protein: CASVDQSSYNEQFF
J gene: TRBJ2-5; clone size: few; D gene: .; CDR3 length: 16; V gene: TRBV18; CDR3 DNA: TGTGCCAGCTCACCACCGGGGGTTGGCCTTCGAGAGACCCAGTACTTC; CDR3 protein: CASSPPGVGLRETQYF
J gene: TRBJ2-5; clone size: many; D gene: TRBD2; CDR3 length: 16; V gene: TRBV20-1; CDR3 DNA: TGCAGTGCTAGAGAAATGACTAGCGGGAGAGTAAAGACCCAGTACTTC; CDR3 protein: CSAREMTSGRVKTQYF
J gene: TRBJ2-2; clone size: .; D gene: TRBD2; CDR3 length: 15; V gene: TRBV24-1; CDR3 DNA: TGTGCCACCAGTGATCCTAGCGGGGGTACCGGGGAGCTGTTTTTT; CDR3 protein: CATSDPSGGTGELFF
J gene: TRBJ2-1; clone size: many; D gene: .; CDR3 length: 13; V gene: TRBV20-1; CDR3 DNA: TGCAGTGCTAGAGATCCAGGAGGCAATGAGCAGTTCTTC; CDR3 protein: CSARDPGGNEQFF
J gene: TRBJ2-5; clone size: .; D gene: .; CDR3 length: 15; V gene: TRBV7-9; CDR3 DNA: TGTGCCAGCAGCCTGACCGGGACTCCCCGAGAGACCCAGTACTTC; CDR3 protein: CASSLTGTPRETQYF